A selection of T cell receptor beta chains follows, all from one sample in a study of control samples from healthy donors and cancer patients. Libraries were prepared by immunoSEQ multiplex PCR; TCRdb keeps only in-frame clonotypes and omits some of them. The sample gives 60,000 to 95,000 clones, around 90% of which show up once; roughly a tenth is in the top ten. The specimen was PBMCs. The receptors were gathered from a woman in her 50s with colorectal cancer. CDR3s include the opening cysteine and the closing phenylalanine or tryptophan. A D gene is named only where the DNA matches it firmly. For some rows the clone size is stated as once, few or many, or as a class when expanded; others skip it.

J gene	clone size	V gene	D gene	CDR3 protein	CDR3 DNA
TRBJ2-3	once	TRBV29-1	.	CSVAMTSLGTDTQYF	TGCAGCGTTGCGATGACATCCCTGGGGACAGATACGCAGTATTTT
TRBJ1-1	.	TRBV4-3	.	CASSQDLGLGAEAFF	TGCGCCAGCAGCCAAGATCTGGGATTGGGGGCCGAAGCTTTCTTT
TRBJ1-1	.	TRBV6-5	.	CASSYSYRNTEAFF	TGTGCCAGCAGTTACTCCTACCGGAACACTGAAGCTTTCTTT
TRBJ2-1	once	TRBV5-8	TRBD1	CASSLGTGGSEQFF	TGTGCCAGCAGCTTGGGGACAGGGGGCTCTGAGCAGTTCTTC
TRBJ1-1	.	TRBV11-1	TRBD1	CASSSKGQGGLAFF	TGTGCCAGCAGCTCTAAAGGACAGGGTGGATTAGCTTTCTTT
TRBJ1-3	.	TRBV4-2	.	CASSQDVVLGNTIYF	TGTGCCAGCAGCCAAGACGTTGTCCTGGGAAACACCATATATTTT
TRBJ1-3	.	TRBV28	.	CASIGGSLSSGNTIYF	TGTGCCAGCATCGGTGGCAGCTTGAGCTCTGGAAACACCATATATTTT
TRBJ2-2	.	TRBV19	.	CASTPRSSTGELFF	TGTGCCAGTACCCCTCGGAGTAGCACCGGGGAGCTGTTTTTT
TRBJ1-4	.	TRBV6-5	TRBD1	CASRTPGGDEKLFF	TGTGCCAGCAGGACCCCAGGGGGCGACGAAAAACTGTTTTTT
TRBJ1-4	once	TRBV12-5	.	CASGSSDPGKEKLFF	TGTGCTAGTGGTTCGTCGGACCCTGGGAAGGAAAAACTGTTTTTT
TRBJ2-1	.	TRBV6-2/TRBV6-3	TRBD2	CASSYGGDEQFF	TGTGCCAGCAGTTATGGGGGGGATGAGCAGTTCTTC
TRBJ1-2	.	TRBV19	TRBD1	CASSPPDRSNYGYTF	TGTGCCAGTAGTCCACCGGACAGGTCCAACTATGGCTACACCTTC
TRBJ1-5	.	TRBV10-3	.	CAISENNQPQHF	TGTGCCATCAGTGAGAACAATCAGCCCCAGCATTTT
TRBJ2-3	.	TRBV7-9	TRBD2	CASTTSGTSTDTQYF	TGTGCCAGCACAACTAGCGGAACTAGCACAGATACGCAGTATTTT
TRBJ2-1	once	TRBV2	TRBD2	CASSEVGLAGDNEQFF	TGTGCCAGCAGTGAAGTGGGACTAGCGGGGGACAATGAGCAGTTCTTC
TRBJ2-1	.	TRBV6-2/TRBV6-3	TRBD2	CASSRTSGGALYNEQFF	TGTGCCAGCAGCCGGACTAGCGGGGGGGCTCTCTACAATGAGCAGTTCTTC
TRBJ1-4	.	TRBV7-2	TRBD1	CASSSWTGGEKLFF	TGTGCCAGCAGCTCATGGACAGGGGGAGAAAAACTGTTTTTT
TRBJ1-2	once	TRBV14	.	CASSSGQKTYGYTF	TGTGCCAGCAGCTCAGGACAGAAAACCTATGGCTACACCTTC
TRBJ2-6	.	TRBV19	.	CASSIFGQLSGANVLTF	TGTGCCAGTAGTATATTTGGACAGCTTTCTGGGGCCAACGTCCTGACTTTC
TRBJ1-1	once	TRBV24-1	.	CATSEGTRGTEAFF	TGTGCCACCAGTGAAGGGACAAGAGGCACTGAAGCTTTCTTT
TRBJ1-4	.	TRBV12-3/TRBV12-4	.	CASSNPPEKLFF	TGTGCCAGCAGTAACCCGCCTGAAAAACTGTTTTTT
TRBJ1-2	once	TRBV6-5	.	CASSYGGAAAGYTF	TGTGCCAGCAGTTATGGGGGGGCAGCAGCTGGCTACACCTTC
TRBJ1-1	.	TRBV3-1/TRBV3-2	.	CASSQVSFRTEAPGQEAFF	TGTGCCAGCAGCCAAGTCTCCTTCCGGACAGAGGCCCCTGGGCAGGAAGCTTTCTTT
TRBJ2-4	.	TRBV2	.	CASRPDGKNIQYF	TGTGCCAGCAGACCGGACGGGAAAAACATTCAGTACTTC
TRBJ1-6	.	TRBV3-1/TRBV3-2	TRBD1	CASRSGTGLFGSPLHF	TGTGCCAGCAGATCCGGGACAGGGCTTTTTGGTTCACCCCTCCACTTT
TRBJ1-1	.	TRBV28	.	CASSSNTEAFF	TGTGCCAGCAGTTCGAACACTGAAGCTTTCTTT
TRBJ2-3	.	TRBV9	.	CASSVGPSDNTDTQYF	TGTGCCAGCAGCGTAGGCCCTAGCGACAACACAGATACGCAGTATTTT
TRBJ1-3	.	TRBV7-2	.	CASSLAGRSSGNTIYF	TGTGCCAGCAGCTTAGCCGGGCGGAGCTCTGGAAACACCATATATTTT
TRBJ1-6	.	TRBV7-8	.	CASSLLGRDSPLHF	TGTGCCAGCAGCTTACTTGGCAGGGATTCACCCCTCCACTTT
TRBJ1-4	.	TRBV19	.	CASSNQGMLEKLFF	TGTGCCAGTAGTAATCAGGGGATGTTAGAAAAACTGTTTTTT
TRBJ1-1	.	TRBV29-1	.	CSVVATSTEAFF	TGCAGCGTTGTGGCTACCAGCACTGAAGCTTTCTTT
TRBJ1-5	once	TRBV5-1	.	CASSLAPISGQPQHF	TGCGCCAGCAGCTTAGCGCCGATTAGCGGCCAGCCCCAACATTTT
TRBJ1-2	.	TRBV28	.	CASSSNQNYGYTF	TGTGCCAGCAGTTCCAACCAGAACTATGGCTACACCTTC
TRBJ2-5	once	TRBV10-3	.	CAISETDGSLETQYF	TGTGCCATCAGTGAGACCGACGGTTCTCTAGAGACCCAGTACTTC
TRBJ2-5	few	TRBV2	.	CASSERTNQETQYF	TGTGCCAGCAGTGAGAGAACAAACCAAGAGACCCAGTACTTC
TRBJ2-1	.	TRBV18	.	CASSPGSQHNEQFF	TGTGCCAGCTCACCCGGGTCTCAACACAATGAGCAGTTCTTC
TRBJ1-2	.	TRBV28	.	CASSPALWGYTF	TGTGCCAGCAGTCCGGCCCTCTGGGGCTACACCTTC
TRBJ2-4	.	TRBV30	TRBD1	CAWLDRVRTKNIQYF	TGTGCCTGGCTAGACAGGGTTCGGACCAAAAACATTCAGTACTTC
TRBJ2-2	.	TRBV3-1/TRBV3-2	.	CASSQGRNTGELFF	TGTGCCAGCAGCCAAGGCAGGAACACCGGGGAGCTGTTTTTT